These 26 T cell receptor beta chains share one sample of origin, sequenced in a study of memory CD4+ T cells and cytomegalovirus serostatus. Repertoires were generated with immunoSEQ multiplex PCR, while TCRdb's copy carries only in-frame clones and drops some. The table lists tens of thousands of clones, about three quarters of them singletons. Single viable CD3+CD4+CD8-CD45RO+ cells were sorted as the memory CD4+ T cells. Input material: memory CD4+ T cells from blood. The receptors were sampled from an adult in good health and CMV-seropositive.

In nucleotides, the CDR3 is TGTGCCAGCAGTTTATCGAGCGGGGTCGGGGAGCTGTTTTTT. Its protein product is CASSLSSGVGELFF. The rearrangement uses TRBV27 and TRBJ2-2; 7 bases are a match to TRBD2. The CDR3 consists of 14 residues. CDR1 and CDR2 from the germline V gene are MNHEY and SMNVEV (reference sequence). J gave up 7 bases and V 0 bases, and 2 bases lay outside the gene matches.

This clone has a handful of counts. A read error may account for a junction end that differs from germline. The rearrangement uses TRBV7-7 and TRBJ2-2; TRBD1 aligns across 9 bases. The CDR3 has 15 residues. CDR1 is SSHAT, CDR2 FNYEAQ, per germline (reference sequence). CDR3: CASSIGDREAGELFF. The CDR3 DNA reads TGTGCTAGCAGCATTGGGGACAGGGAGGCCGGGGAGCTGTTTTTT. The full variable domain, in which reference TRBV7-7 and TRBJ2-2 provide the parts outside the CDR3, is GAGVSQSPRYKVTKRGQDVTLRCDPISSHATLYWYQQALGQGPEFLTYFNYEAQPDKSGLPSDRFSAERPEGSISTLTIQRTEQRDSAMYRCASSIGDREAGELFFGEGSRLTVL.

The chain employs TRBV6-6 and TRBJ2-7; D not certain. Germline-derived CDR1 and CDR2 are MNHNY and SVGAGI (reference sequence). Trimming removed 7 bases from V and 7 bases from J, with 20 bases in between. The CDR3 consists of 14 residues. In nucleotides, the CDR3 is TGTGCCAGCACCTTGACACGTGTGGGCGAAGAGCAGTACTTC. Translating it yields CASTLTRVGEEQYF.

A few counts support this clone. The rearrangement joins TRBV4-1 to TRBJ1-6; D is ambiguous. The CDR3 sequence is 17 residues long. The ends were cut back, 3 bases at V and 5 bases at J, with 17 bases in the middle. Looked up from germline, CDR1 is MGHRA and CDR2 is YSYEKL. As DNA, the CDR3 is TGCGCCAGCAGCCACCCCATCACGGGCGGAAATAATTCACCCCTCCACTTT. Protein: CASSHPITGGNNSPLHF.

A note on this clone: One end of the junction is discordant with germline, which a read error may explain. This sequence joins TRBV7-7 and TRBJ2-2; D is uncertain. Germline V gives CDR1 SSHAT, CDR2 FNYEAQ (reference sequence). This CDR3 has 12 amino acids. In DNA, the CDR3 is TGTGCTAGCAGCTTCAGTGGCGGGGAGCTGTTTTTT. Translated, it gives CASSFSGGELFF.

J is TRBJ2-2 and V is TRBV28; TRBD1 matches at 8 bases. Looked up from germline, CDR1 is MDHEN and CDR2 is SYDVKM. J lost 0 bases, V lost 6 bases, and 3 bases had no gene match. The CDR3 loop spans 15 amino acids. The CDR3 DNA reads as TGTGCCAGCAGAGACAGGGGCTCGAACACCGGGGAGCTGTTTTTT. It encodes CASRDRGSNTGELFF.

This clone is a singleton in its sample. This chain connects TRBV11-2 to TRBJ2-7; 13 bases line up with TRBD2. Germline assignment: CDR1 SGHAT and CDR2 FQNNGV. V shed 5 bases, J shed 4 bases, and the junction held 2 bases outside the gene matches. This CDR3 contains 14 residues. In nucleotides, the CDR3 is TGTGCCAGCAGCGGACTAGCGGGAGCTTACGAGCAGTACTTC. Amino acid sequence: CASSGLAGAYEQYF.

The gene calls are TRBV10-1 and TRBJ1-4; a weak D match, TRBD1 (5 bases). The CDR3 length is 14 residues. V lost 6 bases and J 7 bases, leaving 15 bases between the germline ends. Germline CDR1 is WNHNN and CDR2 is SYGVQD (reference sequence). As DNA, the CDR3 is TGCGCCAGCAGCGACGACGGTCAGGGTGAAAAACTGTTTTTT. Residues: CASSDDGQGEKLFF.

V usage is TRBV5-8 and J usage is TRBJ1-2; 8 nucleotides agree with TRBD1. V dropped 4 bases and J dropped 0; count of bases not matched to a gene: 11. This CDR3 is 17 amino acids long. Per germline, CDR1 SGHTS and CDR2 YDEGEE. The DNA for the CDR3 is TGTGCCAGCAGCCGTAAGGGGACAGGAGCCGCTAACTATGGCTACACCTTC. This translates into CASSRKGTGAANYGYTF.

This chain connects TRBV7-9 to TRBJ2-1, with D possibly being TRBD1 (6 bases). V lost 0 bases and J 6 bases, leaving 9 bases between the germline ends. Germline V CDR1 and CDR2: SEHNR, FQNEAQ (reference sequence). The CDR3 contains 14 residues. The CDR3, as DNA: TGTGCCAGCAGCTTAGCTGGGACAAGCAATGAGCAGTTCTTC. It translates to CASSLAGTSNEQFF.

This chain connects TRBV29-1 to TRBJ2-3, with TRBD1 as a possible D gene (5 bases). The V gene lost 7 bases and the J gene lost 2 bases, with 16 bases spanning the gap. This CDR3 has 14 amino acids. Germline V gene data show CDR1 as SQVTM and CDR2 as ANQGSEA. DNA of the CDR3: TGCAGCGCCGTGACAGCCACCTTCACAGATACGCAGTATTTT. Translated, it gives CSAVTATFTDTQYF.

The CDR3 coding sequence is TGTGCCAGCAGCGAGGGACTCCGATCCTACGAGCAGTACTTC. Its protein product is CASSEGLRSYEQYF. This chain joins TRBV7-2 and TRBJ2-7; D might be TRBD2 (6 bases). Germline loops: CDR1 SGHTA, CDR2 FQGNSA. The CDR3 consists of 14 residues. Trimming took off 5 bases at V and 1 base at J, with 12 bases between the two ends.

As regards this clone: The same CDR3 is also encoded by other DNA sequences in this sample. The gene calls are TRBV5-4 and TRBJ2-5; 8 nucleotides agree with TRBD2. This CDR3 comprises 13 residues. Germline CDR1 reads SGHNT; CDR2 reads YYREEE (reference sequence). The ends lost 3 bases at V and 5 bases at J; junction bases unmatched: 3. For the CDR3, the DNA is TGTGCCAGCAGCTCGGGCGGGGGGGAGACCCAGTACTTC. It yields the protein CASSSGGGETQYF.

The CDR3 DNA sequence: TGCGCCAGCAGCCCGTGGGAAGTCACCGGGGAGCTGTTTTTT. It translates to CASSPWEVTGELFF. The chain joins TRBV5-1 to TRBJ2-2; D is unclear. Germline assignment: CDR1 SGHRS and CDR2 YFSETQ. V dropped 4 bases and J dropped 4 bases, with 11 bases sitting between them. The CDR3 has 14 amino acids.

V gene TRBV28 combines with J gene TRBJ2-2; 8 nucleotides agree with TRBD2. CDR1 is MDHEN, CDR2 SYDVKM, per germline. The V gene end was trimmed by 3 bases and the J gene end by 4 bases; junction bases not matched to a gene: 7. CDR3 length: 16 amino acids. This chain's CDR3 is CASSFSGGVGTGELFF. The CDR3 nucleotides read TGTGCCAGCAGTTTTTCGGGGGGGGTTGGCACCGGGGAGCTGTTTTTT.

This chain connects TRBV5-1 to TRBJ1-1, with D hard to call. The germline gives CDR1 SGHRS, CDR2 YFSETQ. The germline V and J ends were trimmed by 4 bases and 1 base, with 14 bases remaining between them. The CDR3 extends over 15 amino acids. As DNA, the CDR3 is TGCGCCAGCAGCATAGCCGGAACTCGGAACACTGAAGCTTTCTTT. Translation: CASSIAGTRNTEAFF.

This clone was recorded once. V is TRBV19 and J is TRBJ1-5; unclear D gene. The V end was cut by 7 bases, the J end by 0 bases, with 10 bases between. The germline CDR1 and CDR2 sequences are LNHDA and SQIVND (reference sequence). There are 14 residues in the CDR3. The CDR3 is CASIGVNSNQPQHF. CDR3 bases: TGTGCCAGTATCGGAGTGAATAGCAATCAGCCCCAGCATTTT. Supplemented by reference TRBV19 and TRBJ1-5, the full variable domain reads DGGITQSPKYLFRKEGQNVTLSCEQNLNHDAMYWYRQDPGQGLRLIYYSQIVNDFQKGDIAEGYSVSREKKESFPLTVTSAQKNPTAFYLCASIGVNSNQPQHFGDGTRLSIL.

The CDR3 loop is CAWKMTPSYEQYF. The CDR3 bases are TGTGCCTGGAAAATGACACCCTCCTACGAGCAGTACTTC. This chain links TRBV30 with TRBJ2-7; D gene uncertain. Germline V gene sequence: CDR1 GTSNPN, CDR2 SVGIG (reference sequence). This CDR3 is built from 13 residues. Trimming took off 4 bases at V and 0 bases at J, with 10 bases between the two ends.

This chain uses TRBV7-3 with TRBJ1-4, with a weak D call TRBD1 (6 bases). Germline assignment: CDR1 SGHTA and CDR2 FQGTGA. The CDR3 extends over 16 amino acids. V lost 1 base and J lost 3, with 12 bases in between. CDR3 bases: TGTGCCAGCAGCTTAAAGGACAGCGCGGCTAATGAAAAACTGTTTTTT. Translating gives CASSLKDSAANEKLFF.

CDR3: CASSEALRGDYGYTF. The CDR3 nucleotides are TGTGCCAGCAGTGAAGCCTTGCGGGGGGACTATGGCTACACCTTC. The chain is built from TRBV6-1 and TRBJ1-2; maybe TRBD1 (5 bases). V was clipped by 0 bases and J by 3 bases, with 11 bases between them. CDR3 length equals 15 residues. Germline CDR1 and CDR2: MNHNS and SASEGT.

For the CDR3, the DNA is TGTGCCAGTAGTATAGGGGGGGCCCTCAATGAGCAGTTCTTC. Protein product: CASSIGGALNEQFF. This chain joins TRBV19 and TRBJ2-1; the D gene could be TRBD1 or TRBD2 (6 bases each). Germline-derived CDR1 and CDR2 are LNHDA and SQIVND (reference sequence). The CDR3 is 14 residues long. Trimming left V 1 base short and J 6 bases short, with 10 bases between. Full variable domain (rest looked up from reference TRBV19 and TRBJ2-1): DGGITQSPKYLFRKEGQNVTLSCEQNLNHDAMYWYRQDPGQGLRLIYYSQIVNDFQKGDIAEGYSVSREKKESFPLTVTSAQKNPTAFYLCASSIGGALNEQFFGPGTRLTVL.

The rearrangement links TRBV7-2 to TRBJ2-1; D could derive from TRBD1 or TRBD2 (5 bases each). CDR1 and CDR2 (germline): SGHTA, FQGNSA. The V end lost 5 bases, the J end lost 8 bases, and 16 bases lay between the germline ends. CDR3 length equals 14 residues. CDR3 protein: CASSLGTEWYEQFF. The CDR3 DNA is TGTGCCAGCAGCCTCGGGACCGAGTGGTATGAGCAGTTCTTC.

This clone was counted a single time. The V and J genes are TRBV7-9 and TRBJ1-1; 8 nucleotides line up with TRBD1. After removal of 5 bases from V and 6 bases from J, the junction contained 5 bases not matched to a gene. Germline V gene sequence: CDR1 SEHNR, CDR2 FQNEAQ (reference sequence). This CDR3 is 13 amino acids long. The CDR3 sequence: CASSRQGRAEAFF. In DNA, the CDR3 is TGTGCCAGCAGCAGACAGGGGAGGGCTGAAGCTTTCTTT.

The rearrangement links TRBV11-2 to TRBJ2-3, with TRBD2 matching over 11 bases. Germline lookup yields CDR1 SGHAT and CDR2 FQNNGV. The CDR3 contains 14 residues. J gave up 1 base and V 6 bases, and 0 bases lay outside the gene matches. In DNA, the CDR3 is TGTGCCAGCAGACTAGCGGGGGGCACAGATACGCAGTATTTT. Translation gives CASRLAGGTDTQYF.

This chain links TRBV7-6 with TRBJ2-5; 8 nucleotides align to TRBD1. The CDR3 is 14 amino acids. Trimming removed 5 bases from V and 3 bases from J; junction bases left unmatched: 5. In germline, CDR1 is SGHVS, CDR2 FNYEAQ. Here the CDR3 reads CASSRGQGEETQYF. The CDR3 coding sequence is TGTGCCAGCAGCCGCGGACAGGGTGAAGAGACCCAGTACTTC. Filled out from reference TRBV7-6 and TRBJ2-5, the complete variable domain reads GAGVSQSPRYKVTKRGQDVALRCDPISGHVSLYWYRQALGQGPEFLTYFNYEAQQDKSGLPNDRFSAERPEGSISTLTIQRTEQRDSAMYRCASSRGQGEETQYFGPGTRLLVL.

The CDR3 protein is CASSPQTSGSFGLGSYEQYF. The CDR3 DNA sequence: TGCGCCAGCAGCCCACAGACTAGCGGGAGTTTCGGACTTGGCTCCTACGAGCAGTACTTC. The rearrangement uses TRBV4-1 and TRBJ2-7; 12 bases line up with TRBD2. The trim removed 4 bases at V and 0 bases at J, leaving 16 bases unmatched. Per germline, CDR1 MGHRA and CDR2 YSYEKL. The CDR3 has 20 residues.